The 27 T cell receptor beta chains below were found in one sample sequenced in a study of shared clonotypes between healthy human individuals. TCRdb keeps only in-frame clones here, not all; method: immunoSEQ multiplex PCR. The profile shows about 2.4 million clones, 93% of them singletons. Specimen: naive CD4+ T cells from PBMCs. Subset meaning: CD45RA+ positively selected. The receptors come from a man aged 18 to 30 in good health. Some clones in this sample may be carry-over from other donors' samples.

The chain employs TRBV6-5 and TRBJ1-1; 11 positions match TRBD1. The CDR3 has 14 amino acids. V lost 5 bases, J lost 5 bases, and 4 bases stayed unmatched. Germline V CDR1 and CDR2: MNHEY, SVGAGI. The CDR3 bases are TGTGCCAGCAGTACCGGGACAGGGGGAACTGAAGCTTTCTTT. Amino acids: CASSTGTGGTEAFF.

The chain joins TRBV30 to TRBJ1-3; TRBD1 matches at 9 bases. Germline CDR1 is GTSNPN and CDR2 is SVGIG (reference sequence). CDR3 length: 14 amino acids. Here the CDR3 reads CAGRDRELGNTIYF. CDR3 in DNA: TGTGCGGGAAGGGACAGGGAGTTAGGGAACACCATATATTTT.

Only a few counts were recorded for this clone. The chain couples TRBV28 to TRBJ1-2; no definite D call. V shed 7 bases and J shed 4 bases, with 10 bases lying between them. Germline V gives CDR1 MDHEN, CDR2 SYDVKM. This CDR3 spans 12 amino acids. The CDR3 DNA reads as TGTGCCAGCAACCGGGGTAGCTATGGCTACACCTTC. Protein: CASNRGSYGYTF.

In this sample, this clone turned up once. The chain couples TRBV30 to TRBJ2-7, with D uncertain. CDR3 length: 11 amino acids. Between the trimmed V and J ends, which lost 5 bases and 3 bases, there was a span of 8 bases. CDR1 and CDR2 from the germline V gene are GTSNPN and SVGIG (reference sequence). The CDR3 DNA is TGTGCCTGGGACAAAAACTACGAGCAGTACTTC. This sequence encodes CAWDKNYEQYF.

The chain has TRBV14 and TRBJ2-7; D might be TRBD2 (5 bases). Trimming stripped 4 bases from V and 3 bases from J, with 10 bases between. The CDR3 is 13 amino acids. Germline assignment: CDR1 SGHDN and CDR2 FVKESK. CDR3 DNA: TGTGCCAGCAGCCCGTCTGGGAGCTACGAGCAGTACTTC. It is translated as CASSPSGSYEQYF.

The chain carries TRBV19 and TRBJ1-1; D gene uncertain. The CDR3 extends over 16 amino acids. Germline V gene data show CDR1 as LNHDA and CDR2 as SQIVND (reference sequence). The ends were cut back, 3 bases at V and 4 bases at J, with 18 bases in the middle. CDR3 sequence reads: CASSILGFPGGTEAFF. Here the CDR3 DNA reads TGTGCCAGTAGTATCTTGGGTTTCCCCGGCGGCACTGAAGCTTTCTTT.

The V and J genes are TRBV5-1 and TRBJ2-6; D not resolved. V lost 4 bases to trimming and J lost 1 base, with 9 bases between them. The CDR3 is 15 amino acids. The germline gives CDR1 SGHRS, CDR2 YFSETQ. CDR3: CASSPGRSGANVLTF. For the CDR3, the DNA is TGCGCCAGCAGCCCCGGCCGTTCTGGGGCCAACGTCCTGACTTTC.

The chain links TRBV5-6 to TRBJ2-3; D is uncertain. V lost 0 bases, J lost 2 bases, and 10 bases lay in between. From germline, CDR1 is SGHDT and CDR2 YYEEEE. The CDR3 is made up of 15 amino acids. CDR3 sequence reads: CASSLAVGDTDTQYF. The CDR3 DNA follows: TGTGCCAGCAGCTTGGCGGTAGGAGACACAGATACGCAGTATTTT.

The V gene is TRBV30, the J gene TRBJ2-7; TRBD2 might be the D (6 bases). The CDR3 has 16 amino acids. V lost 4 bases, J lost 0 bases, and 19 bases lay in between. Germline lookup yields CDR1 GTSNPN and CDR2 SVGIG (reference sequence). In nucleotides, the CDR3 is TGTGCCTGGACTCCCCTCGGGAGTGGTGGCTCCTACGAGCAGTACTTC. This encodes CAWTPLGSGGSYEQYF.

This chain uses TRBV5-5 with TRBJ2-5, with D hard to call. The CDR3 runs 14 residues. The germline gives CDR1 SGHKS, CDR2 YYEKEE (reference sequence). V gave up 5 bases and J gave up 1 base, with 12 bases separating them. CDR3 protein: CASSLQTLQETQYF. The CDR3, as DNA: TGTGCCAGCAGTTTACAGACCCTCCAAGAGACCCAGTACTTC.

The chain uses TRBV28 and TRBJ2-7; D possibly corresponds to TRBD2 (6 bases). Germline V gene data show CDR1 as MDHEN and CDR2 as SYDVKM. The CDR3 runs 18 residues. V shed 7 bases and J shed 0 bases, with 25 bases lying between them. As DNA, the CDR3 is TGTGCCAGCACCTTGCGTGGGGTGGTGGGGGGTTCCTCCTACGAGCAGTACTTC. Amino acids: CASTLRGVVGGSSYEQYF.

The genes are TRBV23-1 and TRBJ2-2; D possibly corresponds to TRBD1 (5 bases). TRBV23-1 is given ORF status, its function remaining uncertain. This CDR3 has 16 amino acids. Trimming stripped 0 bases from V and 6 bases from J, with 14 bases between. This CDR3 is CASSQSRPGSAGELFF. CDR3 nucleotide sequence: TGCGCCAGCAGTCAATCGAGGCCAGGGTCGGCCGGGGAGCTGTTTTTT.

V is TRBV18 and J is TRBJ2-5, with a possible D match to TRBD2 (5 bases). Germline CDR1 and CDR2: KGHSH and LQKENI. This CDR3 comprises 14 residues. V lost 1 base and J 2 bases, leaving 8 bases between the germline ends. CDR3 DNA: TGTGCCAGCTCACCACTAGCGAGACAAGAGACCCAGTACTTC. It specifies CASSPLARQETQYF.

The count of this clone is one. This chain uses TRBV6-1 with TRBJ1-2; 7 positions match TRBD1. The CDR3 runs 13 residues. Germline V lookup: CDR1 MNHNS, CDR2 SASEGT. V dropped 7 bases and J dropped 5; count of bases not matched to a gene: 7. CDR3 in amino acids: CASTPGGPYGYTF. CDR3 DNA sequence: TGTGCCAGCACCCCAGGGGGGCCATATGGCTACACCTTC.

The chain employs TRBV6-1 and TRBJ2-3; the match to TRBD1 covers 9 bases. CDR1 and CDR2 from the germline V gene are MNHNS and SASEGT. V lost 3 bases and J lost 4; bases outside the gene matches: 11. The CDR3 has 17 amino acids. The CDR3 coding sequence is TGTGCCAGCAGTGAGGATGTACCCGGGACAGGGTCAGATACGCAGTATTTT. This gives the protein CASSEDVPGTGSDTQYF.

The CDR3 DNA is TGTGCCAGCAGCTTGAATTCAGGACAGGGTGGGGAAAAACTGTTTTTT. Translation gives CASSLNSGQGGEKLFF. This rearrangement joins TRBV5-4 to TRBJ1-4; TRBD1 matches 8 bases. Trimming at V came to 1 base and at J to 8 bases, leaving 10 bases not matched to a gene. This CDR3 is 16 amino acids long. The germline V gene has CDR1 SGHNT and CDR2 YYREEE (reference sequence).

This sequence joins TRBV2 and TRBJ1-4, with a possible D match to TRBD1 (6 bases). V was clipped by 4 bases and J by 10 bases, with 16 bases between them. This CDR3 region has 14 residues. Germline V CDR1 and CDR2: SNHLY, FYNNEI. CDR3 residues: CASSVDRGYGKLFF. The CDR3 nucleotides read TGTGCCAGCAGTGTGGACAGAGGGTACGGAAAACTGTTTTTT.

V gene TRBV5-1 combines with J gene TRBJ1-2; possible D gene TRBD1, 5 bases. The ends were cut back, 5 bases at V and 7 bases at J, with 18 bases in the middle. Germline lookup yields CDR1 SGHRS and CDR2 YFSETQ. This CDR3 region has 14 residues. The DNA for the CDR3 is TGCGCCAGCAGGTGGGGCGCGGAGCAGGGTGGCTACACCTTC. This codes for CASRWGAEQGGYTF.

The CDR3 protein is CASSQDMASGSTDTQYF. The CDR3 DNA follows: TGCGCCAGCAGCCAAGATATGGCTAGCGGGAGCACAGATACGCAGTATTTT. The rearrangement joins TRBV4-3 to TRBJ2-3; TRBD2 aligns across 8 bases. Losses at the gene ends were 0 bases for V and 0 bases for J; bases not matched to a gene: 5. This CDR3 contains 17 residues. Germline values: CDR1 LGHNA, CDR2 YSLEER.

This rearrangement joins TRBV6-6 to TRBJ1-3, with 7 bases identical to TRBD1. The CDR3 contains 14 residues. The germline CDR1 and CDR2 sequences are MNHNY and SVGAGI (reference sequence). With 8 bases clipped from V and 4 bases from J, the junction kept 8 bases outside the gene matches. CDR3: CASGSTGEGNTIYF. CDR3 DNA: TGTGCCAGCGGTTCAACAGGGGAAGGAAACACCATATATTTT.

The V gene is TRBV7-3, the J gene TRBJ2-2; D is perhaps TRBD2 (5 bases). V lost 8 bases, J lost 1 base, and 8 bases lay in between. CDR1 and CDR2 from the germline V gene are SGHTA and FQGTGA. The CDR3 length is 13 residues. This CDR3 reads CASLARNTGELFF. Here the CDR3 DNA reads TGTGCCAGCTTAGCGCGGAACACCGGGGAGCTGTTTTTT.

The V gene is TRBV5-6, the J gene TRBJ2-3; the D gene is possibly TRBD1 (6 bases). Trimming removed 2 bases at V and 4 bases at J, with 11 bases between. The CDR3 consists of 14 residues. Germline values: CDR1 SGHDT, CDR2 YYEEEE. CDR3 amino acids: CASSLQGRSDTQYF. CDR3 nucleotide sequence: TGTGCCAGCAGCTTACAGGGACGATCAGATACGCAGTATTTT.

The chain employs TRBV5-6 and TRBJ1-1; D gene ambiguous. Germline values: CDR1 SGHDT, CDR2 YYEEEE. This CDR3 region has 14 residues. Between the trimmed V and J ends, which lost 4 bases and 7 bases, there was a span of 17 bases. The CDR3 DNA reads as TGTGCCAGCAGCCAAAGGACGATAGAGGATGAAGCTTTCTTT. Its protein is CASSQRTIEDEAFF.

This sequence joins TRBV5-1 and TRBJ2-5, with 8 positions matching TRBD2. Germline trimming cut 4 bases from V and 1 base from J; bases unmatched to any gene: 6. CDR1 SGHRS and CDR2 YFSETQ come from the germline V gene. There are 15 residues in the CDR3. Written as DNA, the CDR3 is TGCGCCAGCAGCCAGAAGCGGGGGTCCCAAGAGACCCAGTACTTC. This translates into CASSQKRGSQETQYF.

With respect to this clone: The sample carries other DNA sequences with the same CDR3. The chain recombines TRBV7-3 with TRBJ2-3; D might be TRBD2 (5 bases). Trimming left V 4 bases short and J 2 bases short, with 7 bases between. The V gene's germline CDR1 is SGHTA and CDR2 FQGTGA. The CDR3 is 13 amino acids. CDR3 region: CASSSGSTDTQYF. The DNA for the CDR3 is TGTGCCAGCAGCTCGGGGTCCACAGATACGCAGTATTTT.

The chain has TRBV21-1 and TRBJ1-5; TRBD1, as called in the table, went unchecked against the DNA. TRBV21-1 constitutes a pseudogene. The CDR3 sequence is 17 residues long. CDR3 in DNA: TGTGCCAGCAGCGGGGGAGGACAGGGGACCAGCAATCAGCCCCAGCATTTT. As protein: CASSGGGQGTSNQPQHF.

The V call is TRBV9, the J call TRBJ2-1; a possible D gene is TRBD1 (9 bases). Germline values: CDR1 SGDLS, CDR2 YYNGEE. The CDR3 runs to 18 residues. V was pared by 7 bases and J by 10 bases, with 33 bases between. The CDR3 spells CASHTGQGLSSGPFEQFF. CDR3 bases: TGTGCCAGCCACACGGGACAGGGTTTATCTAGCGGGCCATTCGAGCAGTTCTTC.